The clone carrying this T cell receptor beta chain appeared once. Its specificity is not known. CDR3 length equals 15 residues. V shed 8 bases and J shed 4 bases, with 18 bases lying between them. CDR1 and CDR2 (germline): MNHNS, SASEGT. This sample was taken from a study of radiotherapy plus CTLA-4 blockade in lung cancer. Whole-study context: Around 18% of enrolled patients responded objectively, and 25% to 40% had disease control.

Overall study findings and caveats: Radiotherapy with ipilimumab was followed by blood expansion of tumor-derived clones.

Sequencing used immunoSEQ multiplex PCR; TCRdb keeps in-frame clones, though not all of them. The sample contains about 87,000 clones, around 90% of which appear only once. The chain couples TRBV6-1 to TRBJ1-5, with a possible D match to TRBD1 (5 bases). The material sequenced was peripheral blood, taken from a patient treated with radiotherapy plus ipilimumab. The receptor's source is a human donor with non-small cell lung cancer that progressed on radiotherapy plus ipilimumab. The CDR3 DNA reads as TGTGCCAGCGCCTACCTCGGGACGGGAAATCAGCCCCAGCATTTT. This sequence encodes CASAYLGTGNQPQHF.